The 4 T cell receptor beta chains below all came from one sample that was sequenced in a study of blood T cell repertoires in COVID-19. Repertoires were generated with immunoSEQ multiplex PCR, while TCRdb's copy carries only in-frame clones and drops some. The top ten hold 6% to 7% of the sample, which has over 50,000 clones, 80% to 90% seen once. Sample: peripheral blood. These receptors all come from a man aged 60 to 69 with acute or convalescent COVID-19.

The genes are TRBV19 and TRBJ2-5; D is perhaps TRBD2 (5 bases). Germline CDR1 LNHDA, CDR2 SQIVND (reference sequence). The CDR3 extends over 16 amino acids. V shed 9 bases and J shed 2 bases, with 22 bases lying between them. CDR3 protein: CASRSLRGLFQETQYF. The DNA of the CDR3 is TGTGCCAGCCGATCACTTAGAGGGCTATTTCAAGAGACCCAGTACTTC. Looking up the rest from reference TRBV19 and TRBJ2-5 gives the full variable domain: DGGITQSPKYLFRKEGQNVTLSCEQNLNHDAMYWYRQDPGQGLRLIYYSQIVNDFQKGDIAEGYSVSREKKESFPLTVTSAQKNPTAFYLCASRSLRGLFQETQYFGPGTRLLVL.

A single count supports this clone. The rearrangement joins TRBV4-3 to TRBJ1-1; D gene uncertain. Deletions cut 1 base from V and 4 bases from J, with 10 bases between. Germline assignment: CDR1 LGHNA and CDR2 YSLEER. The CDR3 spans 14 residues. This CDR3 is CASSQVGGSTEAFF. In nucleotides, the CDR3 is TGCGCCAGCAGCCAAGTAGGCGGGAGCACTGAAGCTTTCTTT.

This rearrangement joins TRBV19 to TRBJ1-3, with TRBD1 as a possible D gene (5 bases). The CDR3 is 17 amino acids. Germline V gene sequence: CDR1 LNHDA, CDR2 SQIVND (reference sequence). V lost 3 bases and J lost 0, with 15 bases in between. CDR3 sequence: CASSMGGLLSSGNTIYF. The CDR3 DNA reads TGTGCCAGTAGTATGGGGGGACTCCTGAGCTCTGGAAACACCATATATTTT.

The chain combines TRBV11-2 with TRBJ2-7, with 8 bases lining up with TRBD1. In germline, CDR1 is SGHAT, CDR2 FQNNGV. V was pared by 0 bases and J by 5 bases, with 9 bases of the junction left unmatched. CDR3 length: 16 residues. This CDR3 is CASSLEFSGGVDEQYF. The CDR3 nucleotides are TGTGCCAGCAGCTTAGAGTTTTCAGGGGGCGTCGACGAGCAGTACTTC.